The 20 T cell receptor beta chains in this list originate from one sample, sequenced in a study of post-analysis software for immune sequencing data (dated by TCRdb to between 2015 and 2017). Study-wide conclusions, independent of this receptor: Patients showed significantly higher frequencies than controls for five TRBV segments, among them TRBV5-6, TRBV5-1 and TRBV20-1.

No cognate antigen is known for these TCRs. Preparation of the library involved PCR. The reads were generated on an Illumina HiSeq 2500. To reduce PCR and sequencing biases, unique molecular identifiers were built into the TCR beta cDNA libraries. Clones were called with MiXCR by TCRdb after fastp trimmed the public reads at Q25, and only in-frame beta chains were retained. Rows with a matching CDR3 protein are joined into one entry that keeps the most common DNA and genes. Counted in this sample were some 890,000 distinct CDR3 sequences; under 70% of them appeared once. 4.6% of the sample belongs to the ten largest clones. What was sequenced was blood. Receptor source: a girl aged 5-17 years with multiple sclerosis.

This clonotype was seen only a few times. The V call is TRBV20-1, the J call TRBJ2-3, with 12 nucleotides matching TRBD2. Germline V gene sequence: CDR1 DFQATT, CDR2 SNEGSKA (reference sequence). The V and J ends lost 3 bases and 4 bases, in that order; junction bases with no gene match: 5. There are 15 residues in the CDR3. CDR3 loop: CSARSLAGGPDTQYF. In DNA form, the CDR3 reads TGCAGTGCTAGGTCCCTAGCGGGAGGGCCAGATACGCAGTATTTT.

The rearrangement uses TRBV29-1 and TRBJ2-7, with D possibly called TRBD1 or TRBD2 (6 bases each). CDR3 length: 13 amino acids. CDR1 and CDR2 from the germline V gene are SQVTM and ANQGSEA. Deletions cut 6 bases from V and 3 bases from J, with 15 bases between. CDR3 region: CSVGGLAIYEQYF. The CDR3 DNA follows: TGCAGCGTAGGGGGACTTGCTATCTACGAGCAGTACTTC.

The CDR3 is CASSLVANYEQYF. CDR3 in DNA: TGCGCCAGCAGCTTGGTAGCGAACTACGAGCAGTACTTC. The gene calls are TRBV5-1 and TRBJ2-7, with a weak D call TRBD2 (5 bases). CDR3 length: 13 amino acids. Looked up from germline, CDR1 is SGHRS and CDR2 is YFSETQ. V lost 0 bases, J lost 3 bases, and 7 bases lay in between. Variable domain in full (rest from reference TRBV5-1 and TRBJ2-7): KAGVTQTPRYLIKTRGQQVTLSCSPISGHRSVSWYQQTPGQGLQFLFEYFSETQRNKGNFPGRFSGRQFSNSRSEMNVSTLELGDSALYLCASSLVANYEQYFGPGTRLTVT.

V usage is TRBV20-1 and J usage is TRBJ2-1; the D is unclear. The V gene lost 0 bases and the J gene lost 8 bases, with 14 bases spanning the gap. CDR1 DFQATT and CDR2 SNEGSKA come from the germline V gene (reference sequence). This CDR3 has 14 amino acids. CDR3: CSARDGGGDDEQFF. In nucleotides, the CDR3 is TGCAGTGCTAGAGATGGTGGCGGCGACGATGAGCAGTTCTTC.

In this sample, this clonotype turned up a few times. This chain links TRBV5-1 with TRBJ2-1, with TRBD2 matching over 9 bases. The CDR3 runs 15 residues. J was trimmed by 7 bases and V by 0 bases; bases with no gene match: 5. From germline, CDR1 is SGHRS and CDR2 YFSETQ. The CDR3, as DNA: TGCGCCAGCAGCTTGGGTTTAGCGGGAGAGAATGAGCAGTTCTTC. It yields the protein CASSLGLAGENEQFF.

About this clonotype itself: At one boundary the junction diverges from the germline segment, which might be a read error. The chain carries TRBV7-3 and TRBJ2-1; D perhaps matches TRBD2 (6 bases). Germline V lookup: CDR1 SGHTA, CDR2 FQGTGA. This CDR3 is built from 17 residues. The CDR3, as DNA: TGTGCCAGCAGCCTCCTGGGGGGTTCGGGAACCTACAACGAGCAGTTCTTC. Translation: CASSLLGGSGTYNEQFF.

The chain links TRBV12-3 or TRBV12-4 to TRBJ2-5, with D perhaps TRBD2 (6 bases). Trimming took 7 bases from V and 1 from J, leaving 19 bases between them. The CDR3 extends over 16 amino acids. This CDR3 is CASTSNVRRVQETQYF. The DNA of the CDR3 is TGTGCCAGCACTTCCAACGTTCGGAGGGTCCAAGAGACCCAGTACTTC.

The chain uses TRBV6-6 and TRBJ1-1, with 12 bases lining up with TRBD1. Germline trimming cut 6 bases from V and 1 base from J; bases unmatched to any gene: 9. The CDR3 contains 17 residues. The germline V gene encodes CDR1 MNHNY and CDR2 SVGAGI (reference sequence). The CDR3 reads CASRGGTGGVRNTEAFF. As DNA, the CDR3 is TGTGCCAGCAGGGGAGGGACAGGGGGCGTCCGGAACACTGAAGCTTTCTTT.

The chain uses TRBV20-1 and TRBJ1-5, with TRBD1 matching over 9 bases. The CDR3 has 15 amino acids. The junction had 7 bases not matched to a gene; V was cut back by 3 bases and J by 4 bases. The germline V gene encodes CDR1 DFQATT and CDR2 SNEGSKA (reference sequence). CDR3 sequence (DNA): TGCAGTGCTAGTGTTGGGACAGGGAGGAATCAGCCCCAGCATTTT. This translates into CSASVGTGRNQPQHF.

J is TRBJ1-5 and V is TRBV7-2, with D possibly TRBD1 on 6 matching bases. CDR1 and CDR2 (germline): SGHTA, FQGNSA. CDR3 length: 15 amino acids. The V gene lost 5 bases and the J gene lost 6 bases, with 17 bases spanning the gap. As DNA, the CDR3 is TGTGCCAGCAGCCCCCTCGGGGGGCGCAGTCAGCCCCAGCATTTT. It yields the protein CASSPLGGRSQPQHF.

Only a few counts were recorded for this clonotype. The J gene is TRBJ2-3, the V gene TRBV12-3 or TRBV12-4; no clear D gene. The CDR3 consists of 14 residues. V was trimmed by 5 bases and J by 2 bases, leaving 11 bases between them. CDR3 sequence reads: CASSALAATDTQYF. CDR3 in DNA: TGTGCCAGCAGTGCTTTGGCGGCCACAGATACGCAGTATTTT.

J is TRBJ2-1 and V is TRBV5-1, with unresolved D. V lost 4 bases and J 7 bases, leaving 15 bases between the germline ends. CDR1 and CDR2 from the germline V gene are SGHRS and YFSETQ. The CDR3 is made up of 14 amino acids. The CDR3 bases are TGCGCCAGCAGCCTTATAATCCTGGGGAATGAGCAGTTCTTC. This sequence encodes CASSLIILGNEQFF.

In DNA form, the CDR3 reads TGCAGCGTTTCGATCAGGGTCTCCTACAATGAGCAGTTCTTC. It is translated as CSVSIRVSYNEQFF. The genes are TRBV29-1 and TRBJ2-1, with D possibly matching TRBD1 (5 bases). The CDR3 has 14 amino acids. Germline lookup yields CDR1 SQVTM and CDR2 ANQGSEA. V dropped 5 bases and J dropped 0 bases, with 11 bases sitting between them.

This clonotype was counted only a few times. The gene calls are TRBV5-5 and TRBJ2-3; D gene uncertain. Germline values: CDR1 SGHKS, CDR2 YYEKEE (reference sequence). The ends were cut back, 0 bases at V and 0 bases at J, with 8 bases in the middle. The CDR3 totals 15 residues. The CDR3 here is CASSLVPASTDTQYF. The CDR3 DNA reads TGTGCCAGCAGCTTGGTTCCAGCTAGCACAGATACGCAGTATTTT.

The chain uses TRBV6-1 and TRBJ2-3, with 14 bases that match TRBD2. The junction had 15 bases not matched to a gene; V was cut back by 6 bases and J by 1 base. The CDR3 runs to 20 residues. Germline-derived CDR1 and CDR2 are MNHNS and SASEGT. This CDR3 is CASSDGTSGGPRLGTDTQYF. CDR3 nucleotide sequence: TGTGCCAGCAGCGACGGGACTAGCGGGGGCCCACGCCTCGGCACAGATACGCAGTATTTT.

The V gene is TRBV24-1, the J gene TRBJ1-2; unclear D gene. V gave up 3 bases and J gave up 2 bases, with 21 bases separating them. The CDR3 has 18 amino acids. Germline CDR1 is KGHDR and CDR2 is SFDVKD. The CDR3 sequence: CATSDPTPRIAVNYGYTF. CDR3 in DNA: TGTGCCACCAGTGATCCGACCCCCCGAATTGCCGTGAACTATGGCTACACCTTC.

The J gene is TRBJ2-1, the V gene TRBV29-1, with 11 bases identical to TRBD2. V gave up 2 bases and J gave up 9 bases; unmatched junction bases: 9. CDR1 is SQVTM and CDR2 is ANQGSEA in the germline V gene. This CDR3 is 15 amino acids long. CDR3 sequence (DNA): TGCAGCGTTGAAATTTCGACTAGCGGGATGGGTGAGCAGTTCTTC. Translation: CSVEISTSGMGEQFF.

V gene TRBV4-1 combines with J gene TRBJ2-1, with TRBD2 matching over 11 bases. The CDR3 sequence is 16 residues long. V lost 0 bases, J lost 6 bases, and 4 bases stayed unmatched. Germline V gene lookup returns CDR1 MGHRA and CDR2 YSYEKL. CDR3 coding DNA: TGCGCCAGCAGCCAAGATACTAGCGGGAGATCCAATGAGCAGTTCTTC. Translated, it gives CASSQDTSGRSNEQFF.

The table lists this clonotype with a few counts. The chain carries TRBV20-1 and TRBJ2-5; D assignment may be TRBD1 or TRBD2 (5 bases each). With 3 bases removed from V and 4 bases from J, the gap between germline ends came to 9 bases. Germline V gene data show CDR1 as DFQATT and CDR2 as SNEGSKA (reference sequence). The CDR3 spans 12 residues. The CDR3 DNA reads as TGCAGTGCTAGGGGGACCCCAGAGACCCAGTACTTC. Its protein is CSARGTPETQYF.

This clonotype appeared a single time. The chain combines TRBV9 with TRBJ2-2; 8 nucleotides align to TRBD2. There are 15 residues in the CDR3. CDR1 and CDR2 from the germline V gene are SGDLS and YYNGEE. Trimming at V came to 4 bases and at J to 4 bases, leaving 6 bases not matched to a gene. The CDR3 loop reads CASSPAGLGTGELFF. CDR3 DNA sequence: TGTGCCAGCAGCCCAGCGGGACTAGGCACCGGGGAGCTGTTTTTT. The whole variable domain, filled in from reference TRBV9 and TRBJ2-2, reads DSGVTQTPKHLITATGQRVTLRCSPRSGDLSVYWYQQSLDQGLQFLIQYYNGEERAKGNILERFSAQQFPDLHSELNLSSLELGDSALYFCASSPAGLGTGELFFGEGSRLTVL.